The 23 T cell receptor beta chains below come from one sample, sequenced in a study of early T cells in non-severe SARS-CoV-2 infection. From the 5' RACE reads, TCRdb called clonotypes with MiXCR, one entry per CDR3 protein. The table includes about 48,000 distinct CDR3 sequences, over 7.5% detected once. The sample taken for sequencing was whole blood. These receptors came from an adult who was a healthcare worker with PCR-confirmed SARS-CoV-2 infection or an uninfected control (not recorded which).

This clonotype was detected ten times or more. This chain uses TRBV11-2 with TRBJ2-7; 11 bases match TRBD2. The germline V gene encodes CDR1 SGHAT and CDR2 FQNNGV. The J segment lost 2 bases and the V segment lost 4 bases, leaving 4 bases of the junction unmatched. This CDR3 region has 15 residues. CDR3 residues: CASSSGTSGPYEQYF. DNA for the CDR3: TGTGCCAGCAGCTCCGGGACTAGCGGCCCCTACGAGCAGTACTTC.

This clonotype was seen repeatedly, ten times or more. The chain has TRBV20-1 and TRBJ2-3, with 11 bases matching TRBD2. Germline V CDR1 and CDR2: DFQATT, SNEGSKA (reference sequence). V lost 5 bases, J lost 1 base, and 8 bases stayed unmatched. The CDR3 totals 16 residues. CDR3 protein: CSAGNLLAGGTDTQYF. The DNA for the CDR3 is TGCAGTGCTGGGAATCTACTAGCGGGAGGCACAGATACGCAGTATTTT.

The V gene is TRBV29-1, the J gene TRBJ1-3; maybe TRBD1 (6 bases). Between the trimmed V and J ends, which lost 6 bases and 9 bases, there was a span of 15 bases. The CDR3 length is 12 residues. Germline-derived CDR1 and CDR2 are SQVTM and ANQGSEA. CDR3 sequence reads: CSVVEGGVTIYF. The CDR3 coding sequence is TGCAGCGTCGTCGAGGGGGGAGTCACCATATATTTT.

The chain combines TRBV7-8 with TRBJ2-1; 7 bases line up with TRBD1. From germline, CDR1 is SGHVS and CDR2 FQNEAQ. The CDR3 runs to 17 residues. J was trimmed by 5 bases and V by 1 base; bases with no gene match: 11. The CDR3 loop reads CASSLDPRQGFDNEQFF. The CDR3 DNA sequence: TGTGCCAGCAGCTTAGATCCCCGACAGGGTTTCGACAATGAGCAGTTCTTC. Looking up the rest from reference TRBV7-8 and TRBJ2-1 gives the full variable domain: GAGVSQSPRYKVAKRGQDVALRCDPISGHVSLFWYQQALGQGPEFLTYFQNEAQLDKSGLPSDRFFAERPEGSVSTLKIQRTQQEDSAVYLCASSLDPRQGFDNEQFFGPGTRLTVL.

The rearrangement joins TRBV12-3 or TRBV12-4 to TRBJ2-7, with 11 bases that match TRBD2. CDR3 size: 15 residues. V was pared by 6 bases and J by 7 bases, with 11 bases of the junction left unmatched. The CDR3 spells CASRPGLAGTLEQYF. The CDR3 DNA is TGTGCCAGCAGGCCCGGACTAGCGGGTACCTTGGAGCAGTACTTC.

In its sample, this clonotype ranks as medium-sized. The V gene is TRBV7-9, the J gene TRBJ1-1, with a possible D match to TRBD1 (6 bases). Trimming pared 5 bases from V and 0 bases from J, leaving 19 bases between. This CDR3 is built from 17 residues. CDR1 and CDR2 (germline): SEHNR, FQNEAQ (reference sequence). The CDR3 bases are TGTGCCAGCAGCCTTGTGACAGGCTCCCCTATGAACACTGAAGCTTTCTTT. As protein: CASSLVTGSPMNTEAFF.

The CDR3 nucleotides read TGTGCCAGCAGCTTGGCCGGGACAGCTAGCACAGATACGCAGTATTTT. Translating it yields CASSLAGTASTDTQYF. The chain couples TRBV9 to TRBJ2-3, with 7 positions matching TRBD1. V trimming: 4 bases; J trimming: 0 bases; junction bases outside the gene matches: 8. The CDR3 covers 16 residues. Looked up from germline, CDR1 is SGDLS and CDR2 is YYNGEE.

This chain uses TRBV12-3 or TRBV12-4 with TRBJ1-5, with unresolved D. The CDR3 extends over 13 amino acids. The V gene lost 3 bases and the J gene lost 5 bases, with 8 bases spanning the gap. The CDR3 loop is CASSFLWDQPQHF. The DNA of the CDR3 is TGTGCCAGCAGTTTCCTTTGGGATCAGCCCCAGCATTTT.

This clonotype was seen only a few times. This rearrangement joins TRBV28 to TRBJ2-3, with 15 bases aligning to TRBD2. The CDR3 runs 17 residues. Trimming removed 3 bases from V and 7 bases from J; junction bases left unmatched: 8. CDR1 MDHEN and CDR2 SYDVKM come from the germline V gene. Written as DNA, the CDR3 is TGTGCCAGCAGTTTCCCCCGGGGGACTAGCGGGAGGCATACGCAGTATTTT. Residues: CASSFPRGTSGRHTQYF.

CDR3 protein: CSARDPTTSGRDEQYF. The CDR3 DNA reads TGCAGTGCTAGAGATCCCACTACTAGCGGGAGAGACGAGCAGTACTTC. V gene TRBV20-1 combines with J gene TRBJ2-7, with TRBD2 matching 11 bases. After removal of 0 bases from V and 5 bases from J, the junction contained 9 bases not matched to a gene. Germline CDR1 reads DFQATT; CDR2 reads SNEGSKA (reference sequence). The CDR3 sequence is 16 residues long.

This clonotype was seen repeatedly, ten times or more. The V gene is TRBV5-1, the J gene TRBJ2-7; no firm D call. The germline V and J ends were trimmed by 4 bases and 2 bases, with 13 bases remaining between them. The CDR3 runs to 14 residues. Germline V gene data show CDR1 as SGHRS and CDR2 as YFSETQ. The CDR3 DNA follows: TGCGCCAGCAGCGCCCTCGGTAGAACCTACGAGCAGTACTTC. It yields the protein CASSALGRTYEQYF.

This clonotype appeared a few times. The chain uses TRBV28 and TRBJ1-5; possible D gene TRBD1, 6 bases. V was shortened by 7 bases and J by 5 bases, with 18 bases between the two germline ends. The CDR3 is 15 amino acids. The germline gives CDR1 MDHEN, CDR2 SYDVKM. CDR3 nucleotide sequence: TGTGCCAGCACCCAACGGACAGTAGAGCATCAGCCCCAGCATTTT. Its protein is CASTQRTVEHQPQHF.

This rearrangement joins TRBV7-3 to TRBJ2-2, with 10 bases lining up with TRBD2. CDR1 SGHTA and CDR2 FQGTGA come from the germline V gene. J was trimmed by 6 bases and V by 8 bases; bases with no gene match: 9. The CDR3 spans 15 residues. The CDR3 spells CASGPGLAFAGELFF. In DNA form, the CDR3 reads TGTGCCAGCGGACCGGGACTAGCGTTCGCCGGGGAGCTGTTTTTT.

At least ten counts were recorded for this clonotype. The gene calls are TRBV5-1 and TRBJ2-3; 12 bases match TRBD2. CDR1 SGHRS and CDR2 YFSETQ come from the germline V gene. The junction had 8 bases not matched to a gene; V was cut back by 7 bases and J by 5 bases. The CDR3 runs 15 residues. The CDR3 DNA sequence: TGCGCCAGCCGTCCCCCGGGACTAGCGGGAGATACGCAGTATTTT. The encoded protein is CASRPPGLAGDTQYF. Using reference TRBV5-1 and TRBJ2-3 for the parts outside the CDR3, the full variable domain is KAGVTQTPRYLIKTRGQQVTLSCSPISGHRSVSWYQQTPGQGLQFLFEYFSETQRNKGNFPGRFSGRQFSNSRSEMNVSTLELGDSALYLCASRPPGLAGDTQYFGPGTRLTVL.

This clonotype was counted ten times or more. The V call is TRBV4-1, the J call TRBJ1-1; D possibly corresponds to TRBD1 (5 bases). This CDR3 is 17 amino acids long. Trimming removed 1 base at V and 0 bases at J, with 15 bases between. Germline V CDR1 and CDR2: MGHRA, YSYEKL. The CDR3: CASSQAANRFMNTEAFF. The CDR3 coding sequence is TGCGCCAGCAGCCAAGCAGCTAACAGGTTTATGAACACTGAAGCTTTCTTT.

The chain has TRBV10-3 and TRBJ1-1; D call uncertain. Trimming stripped 4 bases from V and 1 base from J, with 7 bases between. The CDR3 loop spans 13 amino acids. Germline assignment: CDR1 ENHRY and CDR2 SYGVKD. In nucleotides, the CDR3 is TGTGCCATCAGTGGGGAGAAGAACACTGAAGCTTTCTTT. This translates into CAISGEKNTEAFF.

The rearrangement joins TRBV5-1 to TRBJ2-3; 7 nucleotides line up with TRBD1. Germline loops: CDR1 SGHRS, CDR2 YFSETQ. The junction had 8 bases not matched to a gene; V was cut back by 4 bases and J by 3 bases. This CDR3 spans 15 amino acids. DNA for the CDR3: TGCGCCAGCAGCGAACAGGGGCTGGGGACAGATACGCAGTATTTT. Translated, it gives CASSEQGLGTDTQYF.

This clonotype was found many times. J is TRBJ2-7 and V is TRBV7-9; D unclear. Germline V gene sequence: CDR1 SEHNR, CDR2 FQNEAQ (reference sequence). Trimming shortened V by 2 bases and J by 6 bases, and 8 bases separated the two germline ends. This CDR3 contains 12 residues. CDR3 sequence: CASSLIPLEQYF. CDR3 coding DNA: TGTGCCAGCAGCTTAATCCCTCTCGAGCAGTACTTC.

V gene TRBV20-1 combines with J gene TRBJ2-1, with D possibly TRBD2 on 5 matching bases. V lost 8 bases, J lost 9 bases, and 26 bases lay in between. Germline assignment: CDR1 DFQATT and CDR2 SNEGSKA (reference sequence). The CDR3 sequence is 15 residues long. The DNA for the CDR3 is TGCAGTCCGGGGATGAGCGGACCCGGAGGTGTTGAGCAGTTCTTC. Its translation: CSPGMSGPGGVEQFF.

This clonotype was detected only a few times. V usage is TRBV7-8 and J usage is TRBJ2-1; D not certain. The germline CDR1 and CDR2 sequences are SGHVS and FQNEAQ. The CDR3 length is 15 residues. Trimming removed 3 bases at V and 0 bases at J, with 9 bases between. Written as DNA, the CDR3 is TGTGCCAGCAGCTTTGAACAGAGCTCCTACAATGAGCAGTTCTTC. Protein product: CASSFEQSSYNEQFF.

There are many counts of this clonotype. The chain joins TRBV2 to TRBJ2-2; D remains ambiguous. Germline V CDR1 and CDR2: SNHLY, FYNNEI. There are 14 residues in the CDR3. With 4 bases removed from V and 5 bases from J, the gap between germline ends came to 11 bases. The CDR3 DNA is TGTGCCAGCAGTGGGGGATGGGGTACCGGGGAGCTGTTTTTT. Translation: CASSGGWGTGELFF. The full variable domain, with the rest looked up from reference TRBV2 and TRBJ2-2, is EPEVTQTPSHQVTQMGQEVILRCVPISNHLYFYWYRQILGQKVEFLVSFYNNEISEKSEIFDDQFSVERPDGSNFTLKIRSTKLEDSAMYFCASSGGWGTGELFFGEGSRLTVL.

This clonotype occurred many times. The rearrangement uses TRBV6-5 and TRBJ2-7; 10 nucleotides align to TRBD1. J lost 4 bases, V lost 4 bases, and 7 bases had no gene match. CDR1 MNHEY and CDR2 SVGAGI come from the germline V gene. This CDR3 region has 15 residues. In nucleotides, the CDR3 is TGTGCCAGCAGTTCTCGGGACAGGGGCATATACGAGCAGTACTTC. It encodes CASSSRDRGIYEQYF.

The V and J genes are TRBV12-3 or TRBV12-4 and TRBJ1-5; D is ambiguous. V was clipped by 0 bases and J by 3 bases, with 6 bases between them. There are 14 residues in the CDR3. CDR3 residues: CASSLAGNNQPQHF. CDR3 in DNA: TGTGCCAGCAGTTTAGCGGGTAACAATCAGCCCCAGCATTTT.